This TCR beta chain is from a study of T-cell reconstitution after alpha-beta-depleted transplantation in children. Whole-study findings and limits: One year after transplant, T-cell counts and diversity came mostly from newly produced T cells.

Ten or more counts support this clonotype. Its target is unknown. Unique molecular identifiers were used to barcode this TCRbeta library. TCRdb fed the PCR reads into MiXCR, producing one record per CDR3 protein. The repertoire consists of 250,000 or so distinct CDR3 sequences, with 20% to 30% occurring once and the leading ten covering 4% to 5.5%. Trimming took off 5 bases at V and 2 bases at J, with 4 bases between the two ends. Germline CDR1 is SGDLS and CDR2 is YYNGEE. This CDR3 is built from 12 residues. This receptor was taken from a female patient under 10 years old who had a stem cell transplant for congenital amegakaryocytic thrombocytopenia, so the T cells may come from the graft donor. The sequencing used PBMCs, mostly from graft donor cells, collected 360 days after TCRalphabeta/CD19-depleted stem cell transplant. The chain recombines TRBV9 with TRBJ2-2; D not certain. The CDR3 DNA sequence: TGTGCCAGCAGTGAAAACACCGGGGAGCTGTTTTTT. This translates into CASSENTGELFF.